The source of this T cell receptor (beta chain) is a study of response to subunit inactivated influenza vaccine. This CDR3 is 16 amino acids long. V shed 1 base and J shed 9 bases, with 19 bases lying between them. This clonotype was counted many times. MiXCR was run by TCRdb on the RT-PCR reads, yielding one entry per CDR3 protein. This sample has about 480,000 distinct CDR3 sequences, with 9.5% to 13% found just once. The sequence was collected from a man aged 45-65 years who received an inactivated influenza vaccine. Here the sequenced sample was PBMCs from blood, taken 40 to 50 days after vaccination. V usage is TRBV12-3 or TRBV12-4 and J usage is TRBJ2-1, with D possibly being TRBD2 (5 bases). The CDR3 coding sequence is TGTGCCAGCAGTTTAGGAGTGGACTCCCTCCCCTCTGAGCAGTTCTTC. Its translation is CASSLGVDSLPSEQFF.